This entry is about one T cell receptor beta chain. Its antigen is currently unknown. The source of the sample is a study of T cell responses to AZD1222 COVID-19 vaccine. Overall study findings and caveats: Donors were largely white British and mainly female; clonal diversity was possibly underestimated. Every sample of the repertoires postdated the peak T cell response. CD4 TCRs associated with vaccination spanned spike, dominating at 160-218 and 743-854.

There are 13 residues in the CDR3. The V gene's germline CDR1 is LNHDA and CDR2 SQIVND (reference sequence). Trimming cost V 4 bases and J 10 bases; bases outside gene matches: 2. The data were produced by immunoSEQ multiplex PCR, yet TCRdb's version contains in-frame clones alone and is incomplete. The sample has 95,000 to 110,000 clones, about nine tenths seen once. The source of this sequence is an adult in good health. The starting material was peripheral blood, obtained on day 0 of AZD1222 vaccination. V usage is TRBV19 and J usage is TRBJ2-1; TRBD2 matches 12 bases. For the CDR3, the DNA is TGTGCCAGTAGTAAACTAGCGGGAGGCGAGCAGTTCTTC. Translating gives CASSKLAGGEQFF.